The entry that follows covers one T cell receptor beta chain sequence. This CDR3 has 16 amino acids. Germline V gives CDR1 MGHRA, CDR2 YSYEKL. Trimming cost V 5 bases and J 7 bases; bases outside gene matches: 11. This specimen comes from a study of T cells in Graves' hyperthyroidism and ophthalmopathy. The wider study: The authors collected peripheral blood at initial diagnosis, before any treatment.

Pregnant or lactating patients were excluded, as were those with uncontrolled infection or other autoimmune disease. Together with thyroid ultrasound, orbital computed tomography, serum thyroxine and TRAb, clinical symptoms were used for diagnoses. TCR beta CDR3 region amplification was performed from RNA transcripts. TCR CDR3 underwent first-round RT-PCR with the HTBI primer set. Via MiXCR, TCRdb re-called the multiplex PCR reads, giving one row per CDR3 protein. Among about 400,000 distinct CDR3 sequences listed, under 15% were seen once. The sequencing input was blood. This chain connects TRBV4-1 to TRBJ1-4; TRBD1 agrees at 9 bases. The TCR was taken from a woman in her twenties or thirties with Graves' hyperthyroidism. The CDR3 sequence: CASSELQGARGEKLFF. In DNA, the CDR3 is TGCGCCAGCAGCGAACTACAGGGGGCGCGTGGTGAAAAACTGTTTTTT.